What follows are 21 T cell receptor beta chains derived from one specimen sequenced in a study of PD-L1 blockade in urothelial cancer. Produced via immunoSEQ multiplex PCR; TCRdb's table is partial and in-frame only. Of about 88,000 clones listed, over 90% are singletons. The sequenced sample was PBMCs, obtained around atezolizumab (anti-PD-L1) treatment. The source of these receptors is a man aged 55-75 years with urothelial cancer.

CDR3 in amino acids: CASSLSAGSTDTQYF. Written as DNA, the CDR3 is TGCGCCAGCAGCTTGTCGGCAGGAAGCACAGATACGCAGTATTTT. This chain joins TRBV5-1 and TRBJ2-3, with unresolved D. Trimming removed 1 base at V and 0 bases at J, with 9 bases between. The CDR3 has 15 residues. Germline V lookup: CDR1 SGHRS, CDR2 YFSETQ.

The rearrangement joins TRBV10-3 to TRBJ2-7, with 9 bases identical to TRBD1. Germline-derived CDR1 and CDR2 are ENHRY and SYGVKD. The CDR3 spans 16 residues. Trimming removed 4 bases from V and 1 base from J; junction bases left unmatched: 8. CDR3 region: CAISGRRDRVSYEQYF. CDR3 in DNA: TGTGCCATCAGTGGTCGTCGGGACAGGGTTTCCTACGAGCAGTACTTC.

In its sample, this clone was seen once. Relative to the germline gene, one junction end is altered; a read error may explain this. Other DNA sequences in the sample encode the same CDR3. The chain has TRBV7-9 and TRBJ1-2; D is unresolved. The CDR3 is 15 residues long. Per the germline V gene, CDR1 is SEHNR and CDR2 is FQNEAQ (reference sequence). The CDR3 nucleotides read TGTGCCAGCAGCTCTGGAGGACGGAGTTACTATGGCTACACCTTT. It yields the protein CASSSGGRSYYGYTF.

The rearrangement links TRBV6-1 to TRBJ2-5; 13 nucleotides agree with TRBD2. After removal of 7 bases from V and 5 bases from J, the junction contained 7 bases not matched to a gene. Germline loops: CDR1 MNHNS, CDR2 SASEGT. The CDR3 totals 15 residues. The CDR3 spells CASTPGTSGVETQYF. The CDR3 DNA reads as TGTGCCAGCACTCCAGGGACTAGCGGGGTTGAGACCCAGTACTTC.

In its sample, this clone was seen once. The chain is built from TRBV5-5 and TRBJ2-7, with D perhaps matching TRBD1 (5 bases). Trimming took 4 bases from V and 2 from J, leaving 16 bases between them. Germline V gene sequence: CDR1 SGHKS, CDR2 YYEKEE (reference sequence). This CDR3 spans 15 amino acids. CDR3 protein: CASSADPGYPYEQYF. The DNA of the CDR3 is TGTGCCAGCAGCGCGGACCCAGGGTACCCCTACGAGCAGTACTTC.

The chain recombines TRBV6-5 with TRBJ1-1, with 8 bases lining up with TRBD1. Germline lookup yields CDR1 MNHEY and CDR2 SVGAGI. The CDR3 is 14 amino acids. The ends lost 4 bases at V and 2 bases at J; junction bases unmatched: 3. CDR3 sequence: CASSSGQGNTEAFF. CDR3 in DNA: TGTGCCAGCAGTTCCGGACAGGGTAACACTGAAGCTTTCTTT.

The chain recombines TRBV30 with TRBJ1-6, with D possibly matching TRBD1 (5 bases). This CDR3 region has 15 residues. The V and J ends lost 3 bases and 0 bases respectively, with 9 bases between them. Germline V gene lookup returns CDR1 GTSNPN and CDR2 SVGIG (reference sequence). The CDR3 nucleotides are TGTGCCTGGAGCGGGGGGAGCTCCTATAATTCACCCCTCCACTTT. Its translation is CAWSGGSSYNSPLHF.

This sequence joins TRBV27 and TRBJ1-5; the D gene is possibly TRBD1 (5 bases). Germline V lookup: CDR1 MNHEY, CDR2 SMNVEV (reference sequence). Trimming took off 2 bases at V and 3 bases at J, with 11 bases between the two ends. The CDR3 spans 15 residues. Here the CDR3 reads CASSLGGISNQPQHF. The CDR3 nucleotides are TGTGCCAGCAGTTTAGGGGGGATCTCCAATCAGCCCCAGCATTTT.

This sequence joins TRBV11-2 and TRBJ2-1, with TRBD2 matching over 7 bases. V shed 1 base and J 7 bases; nucleotides not matched to a gene: 4. The V gene's germline CDR1 is SGHAT and CDR2 FQNNGV. This CDR3 has 14 amino acids. This chain's CDR3 is CASSLAEGGNEQFF. DNA for the CDR3: TGTGCCAGCAGCTTAGCTGAGGGAGGGAATGAGCAGTTCTTC.

This clone has a single count. The gene calls are TRBV13 and TRBJ1-1, with D unresolved. The V and J ends lost 5 bases and 1 base respectively, with 17 bases between them. The CDR3 runs to 16 residues. Germline loops: CDR1 PRHDT, CDR2 FYEKMQ (reference sequence). The CDR3 region has the DNA TGTGCCAGCAGCCTACGGAGGGCTAGGAAGAACACTGAAGCTTTCTTT. This gives the protein CASSLRRARKNTEAFF.

The gene calls are TRBV5-6 and TRBJ2-2; 7 bases line up with TRBD1. Unmatched junction bases numbered 0, after V lost 2 bases and J lost 5 bases. The CDR3 extends over 13 amino acids. Germline CDR1 reads SGHDT; CDR2 reads YYEEEE. The CDR3 coding sequence is TGTGCCAGCAGCTTACAGGGGACCGGGGAGCTGTTTTTT. Translating it yields CASSLQGTGELFF.

The J gene is TRBJ2-5, the V gene TRBV5-1, with D possibly matching TRBD1 (6 bases). The germline V and J ends were trimmed by 2 bases and 5 bases, with 10 bases remaining between them. CDR3 length: 13 residues. Germline V lookup: CDR1 SGHRS, CDR2 YFSETQ. CDR3 DNA sequence: TGCGCCAGCAGCTTACAGGGTCGGGAGACCCAGTACTTC. It encodes CASSLQGRETQYF.

V and J are TRBV15 and TRBJ1-5; no clear D gene. CDR1 is LNHNV, CDR2 YYDKDF, per germline (reference sequence). The CDR3 loop spans 16 amino acids. The ends were cut back, 0 bases at V and 4 bases at J, with 13 bases in the middle. The CDR3, as DNA: TGTGCCACCAGCAGAGAGCGAGATTCAAATAATCAGCCCCAGCATTTT. It translates to CATSRERDSNNQPQHF. Supplemented by reference TRBV15 and TRBJ1-5, the full variable domain reads DAMVIQNPRYQVTQFGKPVTLSCSQTLNHNVMYWYQQKSSQAPKLLFHYYDKDFNNEADTPDNFQSRRPNTSFCFLDIRSPGLGDTAMYLCATSRERDSNNQPQHFGDGTRLSIL.

This chain uses TRBV6-1 with TRBJ2-6; TRBD1 matches 10 bases. V was pared by 3 bases and J by 5 bases, with 10 bases of the junction left unmatched. Germline CDR1 is MNHNS and CDR2 is SASEGT. The CDR3 is made up of 18 amino acids. The CDR3 region has the DNA TGTGCCAGCAGTGATTCGGGACAGGGGCTTTGGAGGGCCAACGTCCTGACTTTC. Amino acid sequence: CASSDSGQGLWRANVLTF.

A single count supports this clone. The chain employs TRBV27 and TRBJ2-3, with 14 bases aligning to TRBD2. Germline loops: CDR1 MNHEY, CDR2 SMNVEV (reference sequence). Trimming at V came to 4 bases and at J to 9 bases, leaving 6 bases not matched to a gene. This CDR3 has 15 residues. CDR3 DNA sequence: TGTGCCAGCAGTTCTCCCGGGACTAGCGGGAGAACGCAGTATTTT. This encodes CASSSPGTSGRTQYF.

This clone has just one count. The chain is built from TRBV4-3 and TRBJ2-6; 9 nucleotides line up with TRBD1. After removal of 1 base from V and 0 bases from J, the junction contained 7 bases not matched to a gene. The CDR3 is 19 amino acids. Looked up from germline, CDR1 is LGHNA and CDR2 is YSLEER. DNA for the CDR3: TGCGCCAGCAGCCAAGGTTTAGGACAGGGGAGCTCTGGGGCCAACGTCCTGACTTTC. Its protein is CASSQGLGQGSSGANVLTF.

The chain carries TRBV18 and TRBJ2-7, with 8 positions matching TRBD1. Germline CDR1 is KGHSH and CDR2 is LQKENI. The CDR3 length is 15 residues. V shed 4 bases and J 2 bases; nucleotides not matched to a gene: 7. CDR3 bases: TGTGCCAGCTCACAAGGGACAGGATACCCCTACGAGCAGTACTTC. This codes for CASSQGTGYPYEQYF.

In the case of this clone: The same CDR3 arises from other DNA sequences in this sample as well. The chain links TRBV18 to TRBJ1-1; no definite D call. The germline CDR1 and CDR2 sequences are KGHSH and LQKENI. Deletions cut 0 bases from V and 2 bases from J, with 4 bases between. The CDR3 length is 13 residues. The CDR3 protein is CASSPPTNTEAFF. The CDR3 coding sequence is TGTGCCAGCTCACCACCGACTAACACTGAAGCTTTCTTT.

The chain links TRBV5-1 to TRBJ1-2; 7 nucleotides match TRBD1. Per germline, CDR1 SGHRS and CDR2 YFSETQ. V gave up 2 bases and J gave up 4 bases; unmatched junction bases: 8. This CDR3 comprises 15 residues. The CDR3 spells CASSFGTASSYGYTF. CDR3 bases: TGCGCCAGCAGCTTCGGGACAGCCTCTTCCTATGGCTACACCTTC. The full variable domain, its missing parts supplied by reference TRBV5-1 and TRBJ1-2, is KAGVTQTPRYLIKTRGQQVTLSCSPISGHRSVSWYQQTPGQGLQFLFEYFSETQRNKGNFPGRFSGRQFSNSRSEMNVSTLELGDSALYLCASSFGTASSYGYTFGSGTRLTVV.

This chain joins TRBV7-2 and TRBJ2-5; 9 bases align to TRBD2. Trimming cost V 5 bases and J 4 bases; bases outside gene matches: 17. CDR1 is SGHTA and CDR2 is FQGNSA in the germline V gene. The CDR3 is 18 amino acids. CDR3 DNA: TGTGCCAGCAGCCCCCTGCTGCGGGGGGGCATGGGAGGAGAGACCCAGTACTTC. Its protein is CASSPLLRGGMGGETQYF.

This clone has just a few counts. The J gene is TRBJ1-6, the V gene TRBV19; D is unresolved. This CDR3 has 13 amino acids. Germline V gene sequence: CDR1 LNHDA, CDR2 SQIVND (reference sequence). V was pared by 9 bases and J by 4 bases, with 10 bases between. The CDR3 DNA sequence: TGTGCCAGCGCGGCACCTTATAATTCACCCCTCCACTTT. Translating gives CASAAPYNSPLHF.